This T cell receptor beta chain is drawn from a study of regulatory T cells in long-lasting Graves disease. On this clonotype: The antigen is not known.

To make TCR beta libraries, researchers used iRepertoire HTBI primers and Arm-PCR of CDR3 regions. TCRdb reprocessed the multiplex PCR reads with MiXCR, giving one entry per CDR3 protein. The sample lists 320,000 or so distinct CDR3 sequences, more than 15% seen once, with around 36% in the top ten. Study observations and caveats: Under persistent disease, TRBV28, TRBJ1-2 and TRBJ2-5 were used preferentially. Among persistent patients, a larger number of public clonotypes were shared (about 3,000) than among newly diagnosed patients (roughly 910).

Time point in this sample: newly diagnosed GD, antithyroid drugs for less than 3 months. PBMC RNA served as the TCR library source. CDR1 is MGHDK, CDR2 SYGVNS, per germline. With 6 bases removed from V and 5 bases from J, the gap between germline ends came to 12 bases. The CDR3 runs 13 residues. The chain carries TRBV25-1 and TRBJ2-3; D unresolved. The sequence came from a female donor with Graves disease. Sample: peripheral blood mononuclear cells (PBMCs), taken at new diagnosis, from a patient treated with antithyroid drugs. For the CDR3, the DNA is TGTGCCAGCAGCCCCATGGGCGGAGATACGCAGTATTTT. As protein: CASSPMGGDTQYF. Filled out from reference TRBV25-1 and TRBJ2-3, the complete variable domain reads EADIYQTPRYLVIGTGKKITLECSQTMGHDKMYWYQQDPGMELHLIHYSYGVNSTEKGDLSSESTVSRIRTEHFPLTLESARPSHTSQYLCASSPMGGDTQYFGPGTRLTVL.